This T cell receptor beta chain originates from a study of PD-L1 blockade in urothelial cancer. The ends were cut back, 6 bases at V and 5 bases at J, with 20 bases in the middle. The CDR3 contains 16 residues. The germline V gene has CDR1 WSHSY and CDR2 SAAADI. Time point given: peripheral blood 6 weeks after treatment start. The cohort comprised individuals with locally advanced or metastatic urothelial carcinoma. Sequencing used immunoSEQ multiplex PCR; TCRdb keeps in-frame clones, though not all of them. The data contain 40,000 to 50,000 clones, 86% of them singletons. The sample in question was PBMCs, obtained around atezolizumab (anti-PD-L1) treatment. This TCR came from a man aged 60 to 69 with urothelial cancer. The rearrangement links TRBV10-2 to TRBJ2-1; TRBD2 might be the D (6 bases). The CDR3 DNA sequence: TGCGCCAGCAGGACGCCAGGCGGGGTAAGGGACAATGAGCAGTTCTTC. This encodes CASRTPGGVRDNEQFF.